One sample yielded the 9 T cell receptor beta chains listed below, sequenced in a study of T cells in Graves' hyperthyroidism and ophthalmopathy. Amplification yielded TCR beta CDR3 regions, with RNA transcripts as the source. TCR CDR3 underwent first-round RT-PCR with the HTBI primer set. Each CDR3 protein is one row after TCRdb ran MiXCR on the multiplex PCR reads. The profile shows 450,000 to 500,000 distinct CDR3 sequences, roughly 23% of them singletons. Sequenced material: blood. Receptor source: a woman in her 70s with Graves' ophthalmopathy.

As regards this clonotype: Sequence at one end of the junction differs from germline and may be a read error. The V and J genes are TRBV5-5 and TRBJ2-3; weak D call: TRBD2 (6 bases). In germline, CDR1 is SGHKS, CDR2 YYEKEE (reference sequence). The CDR3 length is 16 residues. The CDR3 DNA follows: TGCGCCAGCAGCCCGATCGGGGGACCCAGCCCAGATACGCAGTATTTT. It translates to CASSPIGGPSPDTQYF.

The V and J genes are TRBV10-3 and TRBJ2-2; 8 bases fit TRBD1. The CDR3 covers 15 residues. Germline V gives CDR1 ENHRY, CDR2 SYGVKD. J was trimmed by 4 bases and V by 7 bases; bases with no gene match: 8. The CDR3 DNA is TGTGCCATCACGGAGGGACAGGACTCCACCGGGGAGCTGTTTTTT. It is translated as CAITEGQDSTGELFF.

The rearrangement joins TRBV30 to TRBJ2-3, with TRBD2 matching over 7 bases. V trimming: 0 bases; J trimming: 6 bases; junction bases outside the gene matches: 15. This CDR3 region has 17 residues. The germline gives CDR1 GTSNPN, CDR2 SVGIG (reference sequence). CDR3 sequence: CAWSVLSGTSVLDTQYF. In DNA, the CDR3 is TGTGCCTGGAGTGTTTTGAGCGGGACGTCCGTTTTGGATACGCAGTATTTT.

The V gene is TRBV5-1, the J gene TRBJ1-5; no firm D call. CDR1 and CDR2 (germline): SGHRS, YFSETQ. Deletions cut 0 bases from V and 0 bases from J, with 7 bases between. The CDR3 has 15 residues. CDR3 region: CASSLVAVSNQPQHF. The CDR3 nucleotides are TGCGCCAGCAGCTTGGTGGCAGTTAGCAATCAGCCCCAGCATTTT.

V usage is TRBV3-1 and J usage is TRBJ1-2; D uncertain. The CDR3 runs 14 residues. Germline V gives CDR1 LGHDT, CDR2 YNNKEL (reference sequence). V was pared by 2 bases and J by 5 bases, with 12 bases between. The CDR3 region has the DNA TGTGCCAGCAGCCAACTTCTACCGGGTTATGGCTACACCTTC. It codes for CASSQLLPGYGYTF.

The chain carries TRBV20-1 and TRBJ1-5, with D possibly matching TRBD1 (5 bases). The CDR3 consists of 15 residues. CDR1 and CDR2 from the germline V gene are DFQATT and SNEGSKA (reference sequence). The V gene lost 0 bases and the J gene lost 6 bases, with 15 bases spanning the gap. Here the CDR3 DNA reads TGCAGTGCTAGAGAAAGGGGAGTGAGTGGTCAGCCCCAGCATTTT. This encodes CSARERGVSGQPQHF.

This clonotype was detected a few times. The chain is built from TRBV28 and TRBJ1-2; D unresolved. Deletions cut 6 bases from V and 8 bases from J, with 10 bases between. Germline CDR1 MDHEN, CDR2 SYDVKM. The CDR3 contains 11 residues. CDR3 protein: CASRRIEGYTF. In nucleotides, the CDR3 is TGTGCCAGCAGACGGATAGAAGGCTACACCTTC.

This chain connects TRBV20-1 to TRBJ2-3; D is perhaps TRBD2 (5 bases). This CDR3 comprises 12 residues. The V and J ends lost 3 bases and 5 bases respectively, with 9 bases between them. CDR1 is DFQATT, CDR2 SNEGSKA, per germline (reference sequence). The CDR3 spells CSASKAGDTQYF. The CDR3 coding sequence is TGCAGTGCTAGCAAGGCGGGAGATACGCAGTATTTT.

The sample holds many counts of this clonotype. V and J are TRBV15 and TRBJ2-1, with TRBD2 matching 9 bases. With V trimmed by 0 bases and J by 5 bases, 5 bases remained unmatched. CDR3 length: 16 amino acids. Per the germline V gene, CDR1 is LNHNV and CDR2 is YYDKDF (reference sequence). The CDR3 nucleotides read TGTGCCACCAGCAGAGAGTTGACTAGCGGAAACAATGAGCAGTTCTTC. Translation gives CATSRELTSGNNEQFF.